Included here is one TCR beta chain sequence, with context. Its specificity is unknown. A sample-barcoded 5' primer and a J-beta primer mix were used in a second PCR of roughly 6 to 12 cycles. Researchers report that a template-switch adaptor with 12 random nucleotides tagged each cDNA molecule. TCRdb ran MiXCR on the 5' RACE reads and lists one entry per CDR3 protein. This repertoire shows around 1,000,000 distinct CDR3 sequences, approximately 25% found once; its top ten account for about 0.72%. Germline V gene data show CDR1 as SEHNR and CDR2 as FQNEAQ (reference sequence). The ends lost 3 bases at V and 7 bases at J; junction bases unmatched: 4. CDR3 length equals 13 residues. In terms of origin and age, donors were healthy Caucasian individuals from Russia aged about 6 to 100. This sample stems from a study of blood T cells in healthy people across ages. The study's findings and limits: Relative to aged donors, long-lived donors carried more naive CD4+ cells and displayed higher diversity.

This sample also belongs to another study, concerning T cells of mothers and their children.

The rearrangement links TRBV7-9 to TRBJ1-1; 8 bases match TRBD1. Sequencing used blood. The source is a girl aged 2 to 9 in good health. CDR3 DNA: TGTGCCAGCAGCTTCCAGGGGGCCCTTGAAGCTTTCTTT. It specifies CASSFQGALEAFF.